Presented here are 2 T cell receptor beta chains from one specimen sequenced in a study of graft-versus-host responses after intestinal transplantation. Assay used: immunoSEQ multiplex PCR; TCRdb lists only in-frame clones, some missing. The table records over 75,000 clones, 86% of them present only once. The specimen comprised PBMCs, sampled 255 days after intestinal transplant. These receptors came from a human patient who received an intestinal transplant, so some T cells may come from the graft donor.

This clone has just one count. The rearrangement joins TRBV11-2 to TRBJ2-7, with D unresolved. The CDR3 sequence is 15 residues long. V shed 5 bases and J shed 1 base, with 15 bases lying between them. Germline CDR1 SGHAT, CDR2 FQNNGV. The CDR3, as DNA: TGTGCCAGCAGCCCTTCCATGGCAGGATCCTACGAGCAGTACTTC. Translating gives CASSPSMAGSYEQYF.

The chain recombines TRBV15 with TRBJ1-5; no clear D gene. Germline V gene lookup returns CDR1 LNHNV and CDR2 YYDKDF (reference sequence). The CDR3 is 15 residues long. The V and J ends lost 0 bases and 6 bases respectively, with 12 bases between them. The CDR3 sequence: CATSRDLSMTQPQHF. The CDR3 DNA is TGTGCCACCAGCAGAGATCTCTCCATGACTCAGCCCCAGCATTTT.